This TCR beta chain is drawn from a study of siplizumab effects on memory and regulatory T cells (dated by TCRdb to between 2019 and 2020). Looking at the study overall: The effect of the anti-CD2 antibody siplizumab on alloreactive T-cell subsets was examined in allogeneic mixed lymphocyte reactions constructed from human PBMCs. Overall study results and their limits: Siplizumab significantly reduced the cumulative frequency of alloreactive sequences traceable to unstimulated CD4+ memory T cells. A naive or memory phenotype could not be assigned to roughly 80-96% of proliferating CD4+ or CD8+ clones. Compared with memory T cells, unstimulated naive T cells appeared more diverse, and naive cells seemed to make a substantial contribution to the alloresponse. The suppressive function of proliferating Tregs from siplizumab cultures was not functionally confirmed. Sequences below about 10^-5 frequency were poorly captured, so only a minor fraction of alloreactive clones could be mapped to unstimulated subsets. Among mappable alloreactive CD4+ clones, the Treg-derived fraction averaged 68.8% with siplizumab versus roughly 29% in control reactions.

Of note for this clone: This receptor's antigen is unknown. Base-call qualities are not available, and no considerably larger clone is one nucleotide away.

Library prep was done by the immunoSEQ multiplex PCR assay. Around 9.9 x 10^4 TCR templates per sample were assayed by the deep sequencing platform. Genomic DNA extracted from sorted T cells was the material used for TCRbeta CDR3 sequencing. The paper's data handling went like this. The R programming language was used for clonal analysis of the TCRbeta CDR3 data. Alloreactive CD4+ and CD8+ clones were defined by comparing unstimulated samples with post-reaction CFSE-low samples. Regulatory or non-regulatory origin was assigned to alloreactive CD4+ clones by matching of sequences to sorted unstimulated Treg and non-Treg repertoires. What TCRdb holds here is the immuneACCESS table cut down to in-frame rearrangements. Part of the clones is not present; checked against another copy, under half of the missing clones reflect an unresolved V gene, and the others are unexplained. That table is the source of V, J and clone size, and D and trimming were worked out from the DNA. This sample has 56,000 or so clones in its table, and less than 98% of those were observed once. The top ten constitute about 1% of the sample.

In a few donor pairs, further sequencing was done on unstimulated CD8+ naive, CD4+ memory, CD8+ TEMRA, CD4+ naive and CD8+ effector memory subsets. Sorted unstimulated T cells and proliferating T cells recovered from mixed lymphocyte reactions were subjected to TCRbeta CDR3 sequencing. Fresh whole blood from ten HLA-typed healthy donors was used as the source from which PBMCs were isolated. Germline trimming: 0 bases from V, 4 bases from J; junction bases outside gene matches: 2. Via the germline V gene, CDR1 is SGDLS and CDR2 YYNGEE. The CDR3 starts with the cysteine, ends with the phenylalanine, and has 14 residues. Here the CDR3 DNA is all that survives: 42 bases in frame from base 1.

The sequence derives from a human donor in good health. This chain joins TRBV9 to TRBJ2-3; 7 bases in the junction line up with TRBD2. Input material: naive CD8+ T cells sorted from blood. The cell subset or site label corresponds to: unstimulated naive T cells. The CDR3 region: CASSVGGRADTQYF. The DNA is as follows: TGTGCCAGCAGCGTAGGCGGGAGAGCAGATACGCAGTATTTT.